These 24 T cell receptor beta chains came from one sample sequenced in a study of blood T cell repertoires in COVID-19. Assay used: immunoSEQ multiplex PCR; TCRdb lists only in-frame clones, some missing. Of 250,000 or so clones listed, more than 75% are singletons. Sequences were obtained from peripheral blood. These TCRs come from a woman aged 60-70 years with COVID-19, enrolled during active disease.

The gene calls are TRBV19 and TRBJ2-7, with D perhaps TRBD1 (5 bases). Between the trimmed V and J ends, which lost 1 base and 7 bases, there was a span of 11 bases. CDR1 is LNHDA and CDR2 is SQIVND in the germline V gene (reference sequence). The CDR3 is 13 amino acids. CDR3 coding DNA: TGTGCCAGTAGTATAGCAGGGTATGAGGAGCAGTACTTC. This codes for CASSIAGYEEQYF.

The gene calls are TRBV6-1 and TRBJ1-5; tentative D call: TRBD1 (6 bases). The CDR3 totals 11 residues. Germline CDR1 reads MNHNS; CDR2 reads SASEGT. V lost 1 base and J 14 bases, leaving 9 bases between the germline ends. CDR3 nucleotides: TGTGCCAGCAGTGAAGGAGGACAGAAGCATTTT. It yields the protein CASSEGGQKHF.

In regard to this clone: An end of the junction differs from the germline gene, which may be a read error. The chain employs TRBV2 and TRBJ2-7; a possible D gene is TRBD1 (6 bases). The CDR3 loop spans 15 amino acids. Germline loops: CDR1 SNHLY, CDR2 FYNNEI. The CDR3 protein is CASIETLQGSYEQYF. CDR3 sequence (DNA): TGTGCCAGCATTGAAACCCTACAGGGATCCTACGAGCAGTACTTC.

This clone was seen once. The J gene is TRBJ1-3, the V gene TRBV28; tentatively, D is TRBD1 (5 bases). Germline assignment: CDR1 MDHEN and CDR2 SYDVKM. The CDR3 runs to 15 residues. The V end was cut by 3 bases, the J end by 2 bases, with 11 bases between. CDR3 loop: CASSLQGTAGNTIYF. In DNA form, the CDR3 reads TGTGCCAGCAGTTTGCAGGGTACGGCTGGAAACACCATATATTTT.

This clone is a singleton in its sample. The CDR3: CASKGGGPRLTGNEQFF. In DNA form, the CDR3 reads TGTGCCAGCAAAGGGGGGGGCCCCCGACTGACTGGCAATGAGCAGTTCTTC. This chain joins TRBV7-2 and TRBJ2-1; D might be TRBD2 (7 bases). CDR1 and CDR2 (germline): SGHTA, FQGNSA. The CDR3 spans 17 residues. With 7 bases removed from V and 6 bases from J, the gap between germline ends came to 25 bases.

This clone appeared a few times. The chain couples TRBV29-1 to TRBJ2-1, with 9 bases identical to TRBD2. V was pared by 4 bases and J by 6 bases, with 7 bases of the junction left unmatched. The CDR3 contains 14 residues. Germline V lookup: CDR1 SQVTM, CDR2 ANQGSEA. CDR3: CSVASGTSSNEQFF. The CDR3 nucleotides read TGCAGCGTTGCCTCCGGGACTAGCAGCAATGAGCAGTTCTTC.

The J gene is TRBJ2-2, the V gene TRBV7-9, with D perhaps TRBD2 (6 bases). The CDR3 runs 15 residues. Germline loops: CDR1 SEHNR, CDR2 FQNEAQ (reference sequence). The V and J ends lost 1 base and 2 bases respectively, with 8 bases between them. In DNA, the CDR3 is TGTGCCAGCAGCTTAGGTAGCGGTAACACCGGGGAGCTGTTTTTT. Translated, it gives CASSLGSGNTGELFF. Based on the CDR3 plus reference TRBV7-9 and TRBJ2-2, the full variable domain is DTGVSQNPRHKITKRGQNVTFRCDPISEHNRLYWYRQTLGQGPEFLTYFQNEAQLEKSRLLSDRFSAERPKGSFSTLEIQRTEQGDSAMYLCASSLGSGNTGELFFGEGSRLTVL.

This chain uses TRBV18 with TRBJ1-4; 10 nucleotides line up with TRBD1. The trim removed 5 bases at V and 8 bases at J, leaving 2 bases unmatched. The CDR3 is made up of 13 amino acids. Germline V lookup: CDR1 KGHSH, CDR2 LQKENI. This chain's CDR3 is CASSSGQGEKLFF. The CDR3 region has the DNA TGTGCCAGCTCATCGGGACAGGGGGAAAAACTGTTTTTT. Full variable domain (rest looked up from reference TRBV18 and TRBJ1-4): NAGVMQNPRHLVRRRGQEARLRCSPMKGHSHVYWYRQLPEEGLKFMVYLQKENIIDESGMPKERFSAEFPKEGPSILRIQQVVRGDSAAYFCASSSGQGEKLFFGSGTQLSVL.

This clone appeared a few times. This chain links TRBV28 with TRBJ2-7; 10 nucleotides agree with TRBD2. Germline lookup yields CDR1 MDHEN and CDR2 SYDVKM. Trimming at V came to 3 bases and at J to 5 bases, leaving 16 bases not matched to a gene. This CDR3 has 18 amino acids. DNA for the CDR3: TGTGCCAGCAGTTTTGACCCCGGGGCTAGCGGGAGTAACAACGAGCAGTACTTC. Amino acid sequence: CASSFDPGASGSNNEQYF.

The CDR3 spells CASSIPTGGGETQYF. The CDR3 region has the DNA TGTGCCAGCAGCATCCCAACGGGGGGTGGGGAGACCCAGTACTTC. The J gene is TRBJ2-5, the V gene TRBV7-2, with 7 bases aligning to TRBD2. Germline V gene lookup returns CDR1 SGHTA and CDR2 FQGNSA. Losses at the gene ends were 5 bases for V and 5 bases for J; bases not matched to a gene: 11. The CDR3 contains 15 residues. Full variable domain (missing parts from reference TRBV7-2 and TRBJ2-5): GAGVSQSPSNKVTEKGKDVELRCDPISGHTALYWYRQSLGQGLEFLIYFQGNSAPDKSGLPSDRFSAERTGGSVSTLTIQRTQQEDSAVYLCASSIPTGGGETQYFGPGTRLLVL.

In this sample, this clone turned up a few times. This rearrangement joins TRBV28 to TRBJ2-1; TRBD2 agrees at 7 bases. CDR1 is MDHEN and CDR2 is SYDVKM in the germline V gene. V was clipped by 5 bases and J by 9 bases; unmatched bases: 4. The CDR3 consists of 12 residues. In DNA form, the CDR3 reads TGTGCCAGCAGTCCCTGGACTAGTGAGCAGTTCTTC. This codes for CASSPWTSEQFF.

This clone has just a few counts. V gene TRBV7-9 combines with J gene TRBJ2-5; D remains unclear. CDR1 is SEHNR and CDR2 is FQNEAQ in the germline V gene (reference sequence). The V end was cut by 1 base, the J end by 4 bases, with 7 bases between. The CDR3 loop spans 13 amino acids. CDR3 sequence: CASSLVPGETQYF. DNA for the CDR3: TGTGCCAGCAGCTTAGTACCAGGAGAGACCCAGTACTTC.

The chain employs TRBV11-2 and TRBJ2-5; TRBD2 matches at 16 bases. The J segment lost 4 bases and the V segment lost 5 bases, leaving 7 bases of the junction unmatched. CDR3 length: 17 amino acids. Germline CDR1 is SGHAT and CDR2 is FQNNGV. The CDR3 nucleotides are TGTGCCAGCAGCGTCCCGGGACTAGCGGGAGGGAGAGAGACCCAGTACTTC. Protein: CASSVPGLAGGRETQYF.

This clone was observed a handful of times. The chain joins TRBV7-8 to TRBJ2-5, with 8 bases matching TRBD1. The CDR3 has 14 amino acids. Trimming removed 4 bases from V and 4 bases from J; junction bases left unmatched: 5. From germline, CDR1 is SGHVS and CDR2 FQNEAQ. CDR3 residues: CASSSRTGRETQYF. CDR3 bases: TGTGCCAGCAGCTCCCGGACAGGGCGAGAGACCCAGTACTTC. Full variable domain (missing parts from reference TRBV7-8 and TRBJ2-5): GAGVSQSPRYKVAKRGQDVALRCDPISGHVSLFWYQQALGQGPEFLTYFQNEAQLDKSGLPSDRFFAERPEGSVSTLKIQRTQQEDSAVYLCASSSRTGRETQYFGPGTRLLVL.

This clone was counted a few times. The V and J genes are TRBV29-1 and TRBJ2-1; 16 bases line up with TRBD2. V gave up 8 bases and J gave up 10 bases; unmatched junction bases: 8. The CDR3 contains 14 residues. Germline V lookup: CDR1 SQVTM, CDR2 ANQGSEA. The CDR3 here is CSFSGTSGREEQFF. CDR3 DNA: TGCAGCTTCTCCGGGACTAGCGGGAGGGAGGAGCAGTTCTTC.

The chain joins TRBV18 to TRBJ1-3; TRBD1 aligns across 9 bases. Trimming cost V 3 bases and J 1 base; bases outside gene matches: 16. This CDR3 is built from 20 residues. Germline V gene sequence: CDR1 KGHSH, CDR2 LQKENI. The CDR3 DNA reads as TGTGCCAGCTCACCCACCACGGGATCCGGGACAGGGTCATCTGGAAACACCATATATTTT. It is translated as CASSPTTGSGTGSSGNTIYF.

This clone was seen once. The V and J genes are TRBV14 and TRBJ2-6, with 9 bases lining up with TRBD1. The trim removed 4 bases at V and 2 bases at J, leaving 3 bases unmatched. Germline lookup yields CDR1 SGHDN and CDR2 FVKESK. The CDR3 loop spans 16 amino acids. The CDR3 reads CASSRNRGPGANVLTF. CDR3 DNA sequence: TGTGCCAGCAGCCGAAACAGGGGGCCTGGGGCCAACGTCCTGACTTTC.

The chain uses TRBV7-9 and TRBJ1-5; TRBD1 is a possible D gene (5 bases). This CDR3 contains 15 residues. The V end lost 4 bases, the J end lost 5 bases, and 15 bases lay between the germline ends. Germline values: CDR1 SEHNR, CDR2 FQNEAQ (reference sequence). The CDR3 DNA reads TGTGCCAGCAGCTCCCCGGGGGGGACTGATCAGCCCCAGCATTTT. It specifies CASSSPGGTDQPQHF.

V usage is TRBV5-5 and J usage is TRBJ1-1; 9 nucleotides match TRBD1. The germline V gene has CDR1 SGHKS and CDR2 YYEKEE (reference sequence). This CDR3 is built from 16 residues. Trimming at V came to 0 bases and at J to 4 bases, leaving 7 bases not matched to a gene. The CDR3 loop reads CASSLDRGRMTTEAFF. In nucleotides, the CDR3 is TGTGCCAGCAGCTTGGACAGGGGGCGCATGACCACTGAAGCTTTCTTT.

Only one count was recorded for this clone. The J gene is TRBJ2-1, the V gene TRBV5-5; 12 bases map to TRBD2. The length of the CDR3 is 18 residues. Germline CDR1 SGHKS, CDR2 YYEKEE (reference sequence). The J segment lost 4 bases and the V segment lost 4 bases, leaving 12 bases of the junction unmatched. CDR3 loop: CASSPSGLAGGYYNEQFF. The CDR3 DNA is TGTGCCAGCAGCCCGTCGGGGCTAGCGGGAGGGTATTACAATGAGCAGTTCTTC. Filled out from reference TRBV5-5 and TRBJ2-1, the complete variable domain reads DAGVTQSPTHLIKTRGQQVTLRCSPISGHKSVSWYQQVLGQGPQFIFQYYEKEERGRGNFPDRFSARQFPNYSSELNVNALLLGDSALYLCASSPSGLAGGYYNEQFFGPGTRLTVL.

This clone showed up just once. The chain uses TRBV10-3 and TRBJ1-5, with TRBD1 matching over 9 bases. Germline CDR1 reads ENHRY; CDR2 reads SYGVKD. Unmatched junction bases numbered 7, after V lost 5 bases and J lost 2 bases. The CDR3 sequence is 16 residues long. CDR3 nucleotide sequence: TGTGCCATCAGTCCAACAGGGGGCCTCGGCAATCAGCCCCAGCATTTT. The encoded protein is CAISPTGGLGNQPQHF.

The rearrangement links TRBV27 to TRBJ2-1; 7 bases fit TRBD1. Looked up from germline, CDR1 is MNHEY and CDR2 is SMNVEV (reference sequence). The CDR3 spans 15 residues. Unmatched junction bases numbered 8, after V lost 1 base and J lost 8 bases. The DNA of the CDR3 is TGTGCCAGCAGTTTATATCGGCAGGGGGTGGATGAGCAGTTCTTC. This sequence encodes CASSLYRQGVDEQFF.

V is TRBV5-6 and J is TRBJ1-5; D gene ambiguous. V lost 0 bases and J 0 bases, leaving 7 bases between the germline ends. Germline CDR1 reads SGHDT; CDR2 reads YYEEEE. CDR3 size: 15 residues. CDR3: CASSLVAYSNQPQHF. The CDR3 DNA sequence: TGTGCCAGCAGCTTGGTGGCTTATAGCAATCAGCCCCAGCATTTT.

The chain combines TRBV21-1 with TRBJ1-5; the table names TRBD1, a call not compared with the DNA. TRBV21-1 is an annotated pseudogene. CDR3 length equals 21 residues. DNA of the CDR3: TGTGCCAGCAGCAACCAGACAGGAGCACGTTTTTTTCGGCCCCGGGATCAGCCCCAGCATTTT. This translates into CASSNQTGARFFRPRDQPQHF.